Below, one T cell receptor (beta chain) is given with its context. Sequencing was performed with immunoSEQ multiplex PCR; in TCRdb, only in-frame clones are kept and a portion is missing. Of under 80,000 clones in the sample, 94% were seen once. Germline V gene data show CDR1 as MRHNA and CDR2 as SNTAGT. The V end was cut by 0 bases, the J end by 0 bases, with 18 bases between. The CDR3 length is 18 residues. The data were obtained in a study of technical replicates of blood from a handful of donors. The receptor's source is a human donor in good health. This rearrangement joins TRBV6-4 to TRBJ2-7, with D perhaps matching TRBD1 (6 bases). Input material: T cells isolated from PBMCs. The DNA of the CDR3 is TGTGCCAGCAGTGACTCGAGTTCGGGTGGGGGACACTCCTACGAGCAGTACTTC. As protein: CASSDSSSGGGHSYEQYF.